The sample holds a few counts of the clone carrying this T cell receptor (beta chain). Its antigen is unidentified. Preparing the TCRbeta library involved the use of unique molecular identifiers. A single record per CDR3 protein comes from TCRdb applying MiXCR to the PCR reads. The sample shows 900,000 or so distinct CDR3 sequences, about 15% of them seen only once. The source of the sample is a study of T-cell reconstitution after alpha-beta-depleted transplantation in children. Study observations and caveats: One year after transplant, T-cell counts and diversity came mostly from newly produced T cells. Approximately two months post-transplant, alpha-beta T cells reportedly originated from several hundred expanded graft clones. After transplant, high TCRbeta diversity at day 60 in some patients arose from surviving recipient T cells and thymic progenitors.

Germline CDR1 and CDR2: MDHEN and SYDVKM. CDR3 length equals 13 residues. V trimming: 5 bases; J trimming: 6 bases; junction bases outside the gene matches: 4. The origin of this receptor is a male patient between 10 and 17 years old who had a stem cell transplant for acute lymphoblastic leukemia, so the T cells may come from the graft donor. The chain couples TRBV28 to TRBJ1-2; 9 nucleotides agree with TRBD1. The sample was PBMCs, mostly from graft donor cells, taken 360 days after TCRalphabeta/CD19-depleted stem cell transplant. CDR3 bases: TGTGCCAGCAGTCCCACAGGGGGCAATGGCTACACCTTC. Its protein product is CASSPTGGNGYTF.